The 7 T cell receptor beta chains in this list originate from one sample, sequenced in a study of T cells in Graves' hyperthyroidism and ophthalmopathy. Template material for amplifying TCR beta CDR3 regions consisted of RNA transcripts. The HTBI primer set was used in a first-round RT-PCR of the TCR CDR3. MiXCR, run by TCRdb on the multiplex PCR reads, gives a single entry per CDR3 protein. The sample contains a few hundred thousand distinct CDR3 sequences, about 14% of which appear only once. Sequenced material: blood. These receptors were obtained from a woman aged 25 to 39 with Graves' ophthalmopathy.

In its sample, this clonotype was seen a few times. The rearrangement links TRBV19 to TRBJ2-3; 7 bases match TRBD2. The CDR3 extends over 16 amino acids. Germline V lookup: CDR1 LNHDA, CDR2 SQIVND (reference sequence). After removal of 2 bases from V and 2 bases from J, the junction contained 7 bases not matched to a gene. DNA of the CDR3: TGTGCCAGTAGTATACCCAGCGGGGAGACCACAGATACGCAGTATTTT. Protein product: CASSIPSGETTDTQYF.

This clonotype showed up many times. The rearrangement joins TRBV11-3 to TRBJ2-3; D possibly matches TRBD1 or TRBD2 (5 bases each). The germline CDR1 and CDR2 sequences are SGHNT and YENEEA. Trimming took off 3 bases at V and 14 bases at J, with 15 bases between the two ends. The CDR3 has 12 residues. Here the CDR3 DNA reads TGTGCCAGCAGCTTTTCCGGGACCCAGCCGTATTTT. It translates to CASSFSGTQPYF. The full variable domain, its missing parts supplied by reference TRBV11-3 and TRBJ2-3, is EAGVVQSPRYKIIEKKQPVAFWCNPISGHNTLYWYLQNLGQGPELLIRYENEEAVDDSQLPKDRFSAERLKGVDSTLKIQPAELGDSAVYLCASSFSGTQPYFGPGTRLTVL.

This clonotype has a count of ten or more. The chain joins TRBV28 to TRBJ2-7; 9 bases align to TRBD1. CDR1 and CDR2 from the germline V gene are MDHEN and SYDVKM. This CDR3 comprises 16 residues. V lost 1 base and J lost 3; bases outside the gene matches: 7. The CDR3 reads CASSLSWDRVDYEQYF. The CDR3 DNA sequence: TGTGCCAGCAGTTTATCCTGGGACAGGGTGGACTACGAGCAGTACTTC.

This clonotype has a count of ten or more. The chain combines TRBV24-1 with TRBJ1-4; D perhaps matches TRBD1 (5 bases). CDR1 and CDR2 from the germline V gene are KGHDR and SFDVKD. V gave up 3 bases and J gave up 0 bases, with 13 bases separating them. This CDR3 has 17 residues. CDR3 in amino acids: CATSDAGDSSTNEKLFF. As DNA, the CDR3 is TGTGCCACCAGTGATGCTGGCGACAGTTCAACTAATGAAAAACTGTTTTTT.

This clonotype was found many times. V and J are TRBV7-9 and TRBJ2-1; D uncertain. Germline V gene data show CDR1 as SEHNR and CDR2 as FQNEAQ (reference sequence). Trimming shortened V by 10 bases and J by 4 bases, and 11 bases separated the two germline ends. This CDR3 region has 12 residues. CDR3: CANGSTYNEQFF. The CDR3, as DNA: TGTGCCAACGGCTCGACATACAATGAGCAGTTCTTC.

This clonotype was seen just once. This chain joins TRBV20-1 and TRBJ1-5; D is possibly TRBD1 (5 bases). In germline, CDR1 is DFQATT, CDR2 SNEGSKA (reference sequence). V lost 0 bases, J lost 7 bases, and 16 bases lay in between. The length of the CDR3 is 15 residues. For the CDR3, the DNA is TGCAGTGCTAGAGATGGGTTAGGGGCTCAGCAGCCCCAGCATTTT. Its translation is CSARDGLGAQQPQHF.

This clonotype was counted only a few times. The rearrangement joins TRBV5-6 to TRBJ2-7; TRBD1 aligns across 11 bases. Unmatched junction bases numbered 13, after V lost 4 bases and J lost 1 base. CDR1 and CDR2 (germline): SGHDT, YYEEEE. CDR3 length equals 18 residues. Written as DNA, the CDR3 is TGTGCCAGCAGCCCTCCCCCGGGACAGGGGGGAACATCCTACGAGCAGTACTTC. Encoded protein: CASSPPPGQGGTSYEQYF.